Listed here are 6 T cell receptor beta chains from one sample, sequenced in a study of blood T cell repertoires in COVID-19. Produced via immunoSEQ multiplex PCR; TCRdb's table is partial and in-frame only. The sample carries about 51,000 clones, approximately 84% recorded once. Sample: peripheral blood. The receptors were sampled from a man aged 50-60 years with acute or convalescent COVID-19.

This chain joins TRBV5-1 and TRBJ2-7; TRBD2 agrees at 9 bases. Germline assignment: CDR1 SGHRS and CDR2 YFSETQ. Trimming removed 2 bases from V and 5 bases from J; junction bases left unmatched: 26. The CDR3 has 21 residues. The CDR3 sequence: CASSLHEWSTSGARLLNEQYF. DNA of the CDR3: TGCGCCAGCAGCTTACATGAATGGTCGACTAGCGGAGCTCGTTTACTTAACGAGCAGTACTTC.

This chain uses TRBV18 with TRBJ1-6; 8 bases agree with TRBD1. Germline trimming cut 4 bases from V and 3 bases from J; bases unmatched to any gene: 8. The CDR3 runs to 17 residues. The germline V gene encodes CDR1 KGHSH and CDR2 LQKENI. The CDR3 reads CASSHSQGVIYNSPLHF. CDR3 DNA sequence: TGTGCCAGCTCACACTCACAGGGGGTTATCTATAATTCACCCCTCCACTTT.

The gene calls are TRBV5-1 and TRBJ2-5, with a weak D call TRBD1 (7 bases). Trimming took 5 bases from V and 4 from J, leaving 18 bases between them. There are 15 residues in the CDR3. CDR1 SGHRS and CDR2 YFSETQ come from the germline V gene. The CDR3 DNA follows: TGCGCCAGCAGAACACAGGGGAGGTTGGGAGAGACCCAGTACTTC. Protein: CASRTQGRLGETQYF. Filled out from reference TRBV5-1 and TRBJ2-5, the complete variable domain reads KAGVTQTPRYLIKTRGQQVTLSCSPISGHRSVSWYQQTPGQGLQFLFEYFSETQRNKGNFPGRFSGRQFSNSRSEMNVSTLELGDSALYLCASRTQGRLGETQYFGPGTRLLVL.

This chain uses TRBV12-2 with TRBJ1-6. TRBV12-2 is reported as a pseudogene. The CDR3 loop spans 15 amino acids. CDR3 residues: CASRLGSSYNSPLHF. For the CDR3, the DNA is TGTGCAAGTCGCTTAGGGAGCTCCTATAATTCACCCCTCCACTTT.

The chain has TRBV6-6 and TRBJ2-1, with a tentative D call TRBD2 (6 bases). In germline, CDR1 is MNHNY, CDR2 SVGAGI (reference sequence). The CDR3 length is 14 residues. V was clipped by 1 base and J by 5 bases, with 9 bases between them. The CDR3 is CASSYLRDHNEQFF. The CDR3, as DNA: TGTGCCAGCAGTTACTTGCGGGACCACAATGAGCAGTTCTTC.

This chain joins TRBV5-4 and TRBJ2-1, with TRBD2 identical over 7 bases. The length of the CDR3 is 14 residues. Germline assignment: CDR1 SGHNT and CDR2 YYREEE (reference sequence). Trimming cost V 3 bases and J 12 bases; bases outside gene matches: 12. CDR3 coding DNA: TGTGCCAGCAGCTACACCACTAGCGAGCTTTGGCAGTTCTTC. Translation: CASSYTTSELWQFF.